Listed below are T cell receptor beta chains from one sample, sequenced in a study of regulatory T cells in long-lasting Graves disease. TCRdb recomputed calls from the multiplex PCR reads with MiXCR, one row per CDR3 protein. The sample lists roughly 400,000 distinct CDR3 sequences, around 21% seen once, with less than 25% in the top ten. The material was peripheral blood mononuclear cells (PBMCs), obtained when the disease was refractory, from a patient treated with antithyroid drugs. The receptors stem from a female donor with Graves disease. CDR3s include the opening cysteine and the closing phenylalanine or tryptophan.

cdr3_length	v_call	j_call	cdr3_aa
15	TRBV5-6	TRBJ2-1	CASSFVGAPYNEQFF
14	TRBV5-1	TRBJ2-7	CASSLGQGGWEQYF
16	TRBV6-7	TRBJ2-7	CASSYSKGRRLYEQYF
12	TRBV19	TRBJ2-5	CAIPSPQETQYF
15	TRBV19	TRBJ2-7	CASRSSGTGGDEQYF
14	TRBV20-1	TRBJ2-7	CSARDEQGGNEQYF
14	TRBV10-2	TRBJ2-7	CASRVLAGVSEQYF
13	TRBV20-1	TRBJ2-7	CSARAGGTYKQYF
15	TRBV4-3	TRBJ1-4	CASSQSREESEKLFF
16	TRBV28	TRBJ1-1	CASSPITYSFYTEAFF
18	TRBV7-9	TRBJ1-4	CASSLASQTVSTNEKLFF
14	TRBV18	TRBJ1-5	CASSQGGSNQPQHF
14	TRBV4-3	TRBJ1-1	CASSPHLGTDEAFF
15	TRBV7-9	TRBJ1-1	CASSSLQGRNTEAFF
15	TRBV27	TRBJ1-6	CASSLAGQGGTPLHF
14	TRBV7-8	TRBJ2-7	CASSRSGTPIEQYF
15	TRBV28	TRBJ1-1	CASSPTTGGNTEAFF
15	TRBV6-5	TRBJ2-7	CAGSYSGTSSYEQYF
14	TRBV11-2	TRBJ2-7	CASSPASPPPLQYF
12	TRBV6-1	TRBJ2-7	CASSNGPGGQYF
15	TRBV6-2/TRBV6-3	TRBJ2-1	CASSYGGGSGDGQFF
13	TRBV29-1	TRBJ1-2	CSVGGGETHGYTF
14	TRBV9	TRBJ1-2	CASSRDRGFYGYTF
17	TRBV27	TRBJ2-4	CASSLSNTGGGAAIQYF
16	TRBV29-1	TRBJ2-7	CSVEGGTGGPSYEQYF
15	TRBV6-1	TRBJ2-3	CASSQLAASTDTQYF
12	TRBV2	TRBJ1-1	CASSEMGTEAFF
14	TRBV24-1	TRBJ1-5	CATSDRDSNQPQHF
18	TRBV3-1	TRBJ2-5	CASSQDPLIGGGQETQYF
13	TRBV15	TRBJ2-7	CATSRDLSYEQYF
17	TRBV6-2/TRBV6-3	TRBJ1-5	CASSYSLSRGGNQPQRF
17	TRBV28	TRBJ2-2	CASSLIAGGPSTGELFF
13	TRBV18	TRBJ2-2	CASQTATGGELFF
14	TRBV2	TRBJ1-1	CASSGQGAQAEAFF
15	TRBV7-2	TRBJ1-3	CASSLATGSGNTIYF
13	TRBV10-2	TRBJ2-2	CASRTVITGELFF
12	TRBV29-1	TRBJ2-2	CSVESVVGELFF
16	TRBV6-2/TRBV6-3	TRBJ1-2	CASSYSGTLLGFGYTF
15	TRBV6-1	TRBJ2-4	CASSSSGHPGAIQYF
15	TRBV5-1	TRBJ2-2	CASSLVGFGTGELFF
15	TRBV20-1	TRBJ2-7	CSARGPGQGWYEQYF
17	TRBV3-1	TRBJ2-1	CASSQDQGATSYNEQFF
17	TRBV7-9	TRBJ2-7	CASSLGGLAGILYEQYF
14	TRBV7-2	TRBJ1-2	CASSQTGPEYGYTF
17	TRBV6-4	TRBJ2-2	CASSYPRENANTGELFF
17	TRBV11-2	TRBJ2-3	CASSLAWGEYGADTQYF
15	TRBV28	TRBJ2-2	CASSLGGQTTGELFF
15	TRBV7-9	TRBJ2-7	CASSSKGQQLYEQYF
14	TRBV27	TRBJ2-7	CASSFGDNPYEQYF
14	TRBV4-1	TRBJ1-6	CASSLTGLNSPLHF
14	TRBV30	TRBJ2-7	CAWSFGTGVYEQYF
13	TRBV10-1	TRBJ2-7	CASSEWGANEQYF
14	TRBV5-1	TRBJ1-1	CASSSEVISTEAFF
15	TRBV29-1	TRBJ2-7	CSVVRGGNLNHEQYF
13	TRBV6-1	TRBJ1-4	CASSRGESEKLFF
15	TRBV20-1	TRBJ1-2	CSARDQAAGAYGYTF
15	TRBV7-2	TRBJ2-7	CASSLGTGTSYEQYF
17	TRBV14	TRBJ2-7	CASSQDRDRAWSYEQYF
13	TRBV2	TRBJ1-1	CASSSEMNTEAFF